Below, 21 T cell receptor beta chains from the same sample are listed, as sequenced in a study of shared clonotypes between healthy human individuals. Clones were read by immunoSEQ multiplex PCR, and TCRdb kept only the in-frame ones, dropping some. This sample has about 490,000 clones, with less than 80% found just once. The specimen sequenced was PBMCs. The source of these receptors is a woman aged 40 to 50 in good health. Some clones in this sample may be carry-over from other donors' samples.

The chain carries TRBV20-1 and TRBJ1-2; D uncertain. V gave up 5 bases and J gave up 5 bases, with 9 bases separating them. Per the germline V gene, CDR1 is DFQATT and CDR2 is SNEGSKA (reference sequence). The CDR3 loop spans 11 amino acids. CDR3 in DNA: TGCAGTGCTCGGAGGGATTATGGCTACACCTTC. Encoded protein: CSARRDYGYTF.

The rearrangement links TRBV5-1 to TRBJ2-4; no clear D. The germline CDR1 and CDR2 sequences are SGHRS and YFSETQ. The CDR3 has 15 residues. The V end lost 4 bases, the J end lost 0 bases, and 11 bases lay between the germline ends. CDR3 residues: CASSVPGLAKNIQYF. CDR3 nucleotides: TGCGCCAGCAGCGTGCCTGGCCTAGCCAAAAACATTCAGTACTTC. The entire variable domain, with the rest obtained from reference TRBV5-1 and TRBJ2-4, is as follows: KAGVTQTPRYLIKTRGQQVTLSCSPISGHRSVSWYQQTPGQGLQFLFEYFSETQRNKGNFPGRFSGRQFSNSRSEMNVSTLELGDSALYLCASSVPGLAKNIQYFGAGTRLSVL.

The chain recombines TRBV28 with TRBJ2-6; the match to TRBD2 covers 8 bases. Germline-derived CDR1 and CDR2 are MDHEN and SYDVKM. CDR3 size: 19 residues. V shed 7 bases and J 0 bases; nucleotides not matched to a gene: 14. CDR3 protein: CASTGLAEIRDSGANVLTF. The CDR3 DNA sequence: TGTGCCAGCACCGGACTAGCAGAAATTAGAGACTCTGGGGCCAACGTCCTGACTTTC.

The chain is built from TRBV2 and TRBJ2-5, with D possibly matching TRBD2 (6 bases). The CDR3 is made up of 15 amino acids. Germline V gene sequence: CDR1 SNHLY, CDR2 FYNNEI. The V end was cut by 2 bases, the J end by 5 bases, with 15 bases between. CDR3 DNA: TGTGCCAGCAGTGAAAGGTCGGGGGATGGGGAGACCCAGTACTTC. It translates to CASSERSGDGETQYF.

V usage is TRBV30 and J usage is TRBJ2-2; D uncertain. This CDR3 spans 14 amino acids. Germline CDR1 GTSNPN, CDR2 SVGIG (reference sequence). Deletions cut 2 bases from V and 4 bases from J, with 11 bases between. The CDR3 DNA follows: TGTGCCTGGAGTACTGGGGTCGTCACCGGGGAGCTGTTTTTT. It codes for CAWSTGVVTGELFF.

The genes are TRBV11-1 and TRBJ1-2; the D gene is possibly TRBD1 (5 bases). The CDR3 spans 12 residues. Germline-derived CDR1 and CDR2 are SGHAT and FQDESV (reference sequence). Between the trimmed V and J ends, which lost 5 bases and 13 bases, there was a span of 17 bases. CDR3 sequence: CASSVTGTNCTF. As DNA, the CDR3 is TGTGCCAGCAGCGTAACGGGGACGAATTGCACCTTC.

The chain uses TRBV5-1 and TRBJ2-1; 11 nucleotides line up with TRBD2. V was pared by 3 bases and J by 4 bases, with 6 bases of the junction left unmatched. Germline CDR1 SGHRS, CDR2 YFSETQ. This CDR3 has 16 residues. The CDR3 DNA is TGCGCCAGCAGCTCGGGACTAGCGGACCCTTACAATGAGCAGTTCTTC. This encodes CASSSGLADPYNEQFF.

The CDR3 spells CASSISRLAGPLLGANVLTF. CDR3 DNA sequence: TGTGCCAGTAGTATAAGCCGACTAGCGGGACCCCTGTTAGGGGCCAACGTCCTGACTTTC. This chain connects TRBV19 to TRBJ2-6; 11 bases are a match to TRBD2. The CDR3 has 20 residues. In germline, CDR1 is LNHDA, CDR2 SQIVND (reference sequence). V shed 2 bases and J 4 bases; nucleotides not matched to a gene: 13.

The chain has TRBV27 and TRBJ2-7, with D possibly matching TRBD2 (6 bases). Trimming stripped 3 bases from V and 1 base from J, with 10 bases between. The CDR3 loop spans 14 amino acids. CDR1 and CDR2 (germline): MNHEY, SMNVEV (reference sequence). CDR3 region: CASSLGRLSYEQYF. DNA of the CDR3: TGTGCCAGCAGTTTGGGGAGGCTGTCCTACGAGCAGTACTTC.

The V gene is TRBV16, the J gene TRBJ1-4, with TRBD1 matching over 8 bases. The CDR3 is 17 amino acids. Per the germline V gene, CDR1 is KGHSY and CDR2 is FQNENV. V lost 5 bases and J lost 0; bases outside the gene matches: 8. The CDR3 DNA follows: TGTGCCAGCAGCATACGGGACAGGATCCCAACTAATGAAAAACTGTTTTTT. It specifies CASSIRDRIPTNEKLFF.

The rearrangement joins TRBV18 to TRBJ1-4, with D possibly matching TRBD1 (6 bases). Per germline, CDR1 KGHSH and CDR2 LQKENI. The V end was cut by 5 bases, the J end by 8 bases, with 9 bases between. The CDR3 sequence is 12 residues long. Here the CDR3 DNA reads TGTGCCAGCTCAACTGACAGGGAAAAACTGTTTTTT. This translates into CASSTDREKLFF. Supplemented by reference TRBV18 and TRBJ1-4, the full variable domain reads NAGVMQNPRHLVRRRGQEARLRCSPMKGHSHVYWYRQLPEEGLKFMVYLQKENIIDESGMPKERFSAEFPKEGPSILRIQQVVRGDSAAYFCASSTDREKLFFGSGTQLSVL.

Here the CDR3 reads CASSYSGASRETQYF. CDR3 in DNA: TGTGCCAGCAGTTACTCAGGGGCTTCTCGAGAGACCCAGTACTTC. The chain uses TRBV6-5 and TRBJ2-5; tentatively, D is TRBD1 (5 bases). V gave up 0 bases and J gave up 4 bases, with 12 bases separating them. Germline V gives CDR1 MNHEY, CDR2 SVGAGI. The CDR3 has 15 amino acids.

The chain uses TRBV28 and TRBJ1-2; D is uncertain. Germline V gene lookup returns CDR1 MDHEN and CDR2 SYDVKM. The CDR3 consists of 11 residues. Trimming took 2 bases from V and 6 from J, leaving 4 bases between them. CDR3 loop: CASSLQDGYTF. CDR3 sequence (DNA): TGTGCCAGCAGTTTACAGGATGGCTACACCTTC.

This clone appeared once. This sequence joins TRBV27 and TRBJ1-1; D not certain. Trimming shortened V by 3 bases and J by 1 base, and 9 bases separated the two germline ends. The length of the CDR3 is 14 residues. Germline V gene lookup returns CDR1 MNHEY and CDR2 SMNVEV (reference sequence). CDR3 sequence: CASSFLQTNTEAFF. The CDR3 DNA reads as TGTGCCAGCAGTTTCTTACAGACGAACACTGAAGCTTTCTTT.

V gene TRBV6-1 combines with J gene TRBJ2-1, with a weak D call TRBD1 (5 bases). Trimming removed 7 bases from V and 10 bases from J, with 17 bases in between. Germline V CDR1 and CDR2: MNHNS, SASEGT. The CDR3 length is 13 residues. DNA of the CDR3: TGTGCCAGCAATCCGAGTCGGTGGGGCGAGCAGTTCTTC. The encoded protein is CASNPSRWGEQFF.

This clone was detected a few times. The chain links TRBV18 to TRBJ1-5, with 7 positions matching TRBD1. Per the germline V gene, CDR1 is KGHSH and CDR2 is LQKENI. Trimming at V came to 4 bases and at J to 2 bases, leaving 8 bases not matched to a gene. There are 16 residues in the CDR3. Here the CDR3 DNA reads TGTGCCAGCTCACAACGACAGGGTAATGGCAATCAGCCCCAGCATTTT. It yields the protein CASSQRQGNGNQPQHF. The whole variable domain, filled in from reference TRBV18 and TRBJ1-5, reads NAGVMQNPRHLVRRRGQEARLRCSPMKGHSHVYWYRQLPEEGLKFMVYLQKENIIDESGMPKERFSAEFPKEGPSILRIQQVVRGDSAAYFCASSQRQGNGNQPQHFGDGTRLSIL.

This chain links TRBV5-1 with TRBJ2-5; D is possibly TRBD2 (5 bases). V dropped 0 bases and J dropped 4 bases, with 13 bases sitting between them. The CDR3 contains 15 residues. Germline CDR1 and CDR2: SGHRS and YFSETQ. The CDR3 DNA sequence: TGCGCCAGCAGCTTGGGAATCGGAGCGGCAGAGACCCAGTACTTC. Residues: CASSLGIGAAETQYF.

This rearrangement joins TRBV5-4 to TRBJ2-3; tentatively, D is TRBD1 (6 bases). CDR3 length: 15 residues. The V gene lost 4 bases and the J gene lost 5 bases, with 17 bases spanning the gap. Germline V CDR1 and CDR2: SGHNT, YYREEE (reference sequence). The CDR3: CASSPMTRGLDTQYF. CDR3 in DNA: TGTGCCAGCAGCCCCATGACCAGGGGTTTAGATACGCAGTATTTT.

Details on this clone: At one end the junction does not follow the germline gene, possibly because of a read error. J is TRBJ2-2 and V is TRBV2; possibly TRBD1 for D (5 bases). The CDR3 extends over 14 amino acids. Germline V gene data show CDR1 as SNHLY and CDR2 as FYNNEI. CDR3 sequence (DNA): TGTTCCAGCAGGCAGACAGATGCTACCGGGGAGCTGTTTTTT. Translation: CSSRQTDATGELFF.

The chain recombines TRBV6-1 with TRBJ2-1, with TRBD2 as a possible D gene (6 bases). Germline V gene lookup returns CDR1 MNHNS and CDR2 SASEGT. This CDR3 comprises 15 residues. V lost 0 bases and J lost 9, with 15 bases in between. The CDR3 here is CASSEAVGLRGEQFF. In DNA, the CDR3 is TGTGCCAGCAGTGAAGCGGTGGGACTCCGCGGTGAGCAGTTCTTC.

This clone appeared once. This chain joins TRBV20-1 and TRBJ1-2; D unresolved. CDR1 is DFQATT, CDR2 SNEGSKA, per germline (reference sequence). CDR3 length: 11 amino acids. With 3 bases removed from V and 5 bases from J, the gap between germline ends came to 7 bases. In DNA form, the CDR3 reads TGCAGTGCTAGGGCCGGATATGGCTACACCTTC. Protein product: CSARAGYGYTF.